This T cell receptor beta chain was captured by sequencing in a study of esophageal squamous cell carcinoma under preoperative chemotherapy. About the study: TCR repertoires were profiled from both peripheral blood T cells and tumor-infiltrating lymphocytes. Points from the study as a whole: After treatment, tumor-infiltrating lymphocytes apparently came partly from blood T cells. After paclitaxel-nedaplatin, abundant clones were more likely to contract than amplify.

As concerns this clonotype: Its target is not known.

Each CDR3 protein is one row after TCRdb ran MiXCR on the PCR reads. The sample includes tens of thousands of distinct CDR3 sequences, about half of them seen just once. The time point denotes: after preoperative PTX-NDP chemotherapy. This clonotype was sampled from a human donor with esophageal squamous cell carcinoma. The donor label of this sample is uncertain. Collection of the sample occurred from a patient given preoperative chemotherapy.

CDR3 region: CASRSSSYNEQFF. As DNA, the CDR3 is TGTGCCAGTCGATCTAGCTCCTACAATGAGCAGTTCTTC. V gene TRBV6-1 combines with J gene TRBJ2-1; the D is unclear. Germline loops: CDR1 MNHNS, CDR2 SASEGT. V lost 9 bases and J 0 bases, leaving 9 bases between the germline ends. The CDR3 extends over 13 amino acids.